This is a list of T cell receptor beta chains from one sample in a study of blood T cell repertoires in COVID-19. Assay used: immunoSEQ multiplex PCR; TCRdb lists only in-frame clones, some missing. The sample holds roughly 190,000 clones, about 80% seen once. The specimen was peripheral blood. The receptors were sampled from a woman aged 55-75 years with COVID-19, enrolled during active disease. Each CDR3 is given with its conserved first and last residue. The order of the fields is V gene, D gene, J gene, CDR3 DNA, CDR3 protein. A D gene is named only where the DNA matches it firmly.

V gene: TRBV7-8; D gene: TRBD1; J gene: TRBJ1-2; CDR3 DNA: TGTGCCAGCAGCCGAGACAGGGGGCAGGACTATGGCTACACCTTC; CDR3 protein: CASSRDRGQDYGYTF
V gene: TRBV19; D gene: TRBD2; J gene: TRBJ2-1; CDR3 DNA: TGTGCCAGTACCAGGACTAGCGGTAATGAGCAGTTCTTC; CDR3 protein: CASTRTSGNEQFF
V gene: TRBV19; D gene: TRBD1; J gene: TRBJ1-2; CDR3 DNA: TGTGCCAGTAGTATCAGGCTTGGGGACAGGGCGAATGGCTACACCTTC; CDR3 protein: CASSIRLGDRANGYTF
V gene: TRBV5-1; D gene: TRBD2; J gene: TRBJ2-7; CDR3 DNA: TGCGCCAGCAGCTTAGGAGCGGGAGGGGTCTACGAGCAGTACTTC; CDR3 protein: CASSLGAGGVYEQYF
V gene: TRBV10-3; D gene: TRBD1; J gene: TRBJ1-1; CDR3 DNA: TGTGCCATCAGTGAGTCGACAGGGACAGGTAACACTGAAGCTTTCTTT; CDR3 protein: CAISESTGTGNTEAFF
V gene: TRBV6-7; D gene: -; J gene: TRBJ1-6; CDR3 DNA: TGTGCCAGCAGTTACTCGATGACAGGCTCTCGGCCCCTCCACTTT; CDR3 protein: CASSYSMTGSRPLHF
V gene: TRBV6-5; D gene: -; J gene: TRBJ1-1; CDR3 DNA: TGTGCCAGCAGTTACCGAGGACAGCGGGGTACTGAAGCTTTCTTT; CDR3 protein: CASSYRGQRGTEAFF
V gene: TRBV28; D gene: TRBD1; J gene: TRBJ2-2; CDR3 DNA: TGTGCCATACAGGGGGCCAACACCGGGGAGCTGTTTTTT; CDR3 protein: CAIQGANTGELFF
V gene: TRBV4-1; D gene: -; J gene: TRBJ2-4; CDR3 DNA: TGCGCCAGCAGCCAAGGCGGGTTAACCGGGGGGCCCAGAAACATTCAGTACTTC; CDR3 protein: CASSQGGLTGGPRNIQYF
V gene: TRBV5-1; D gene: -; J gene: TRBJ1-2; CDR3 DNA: TGCGCCAGCAGCTTGAGTGAACTAAACTATGGCTACACCTTC; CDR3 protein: CASSLSELNYGYTF